This T cell receptor (beta chain) appears in the sequencing data of a study of PD-1 blockade in classical Hodgkin lymphoma. In the study overall: Nivolumab dosed at 3 mg/kg went to patients intravenously every 2 weeks.

On this clone itself: The target antigen is unknown.

Time point specified: cycle 4 day 1 (C4D1), after less than 7 weeks of nivolumab. All patients experienced relapse after autologous stem cell transplantation, and brentuximab vedotin exposure was variable. Classifying best responses yielded complete response, partial response or progressive disease. Findings and caveats of the study: Excluded were patients who started nivolumab under 1 year after ASCT, a group that had lower diversity.

Clones were sequenced by immunoSEQ multiplex PCR, and TCRdb holds only the in-frame ones, with some missing. The profile shows 25,000 to 35,000 clones, under 75% of them singletons. V was clipped by 7 bases and J by 5 bases; unmatched bases: 7. The length of the CDR3 is 14 residues. Germline V lookup: CDR1 SGHAT, CDR2 FQNNGV. Sequencing was performed on peripheral blood mononuclear cells (PBMCs), taken before the fourth cycle of nivolumab. The TCR sequence derives from a human donor with classical Hodgkin lymphoma. The gene calls are TRBV11-2 and TRBJ1-5, with 8 bases that match TRBD1. CDR3 sequence: CASNEQGGDQPQHF. The CDR3 DNA sequence: TGTGCCAGCAACGAACAGGGGGGAGATCAGCCCCAGCATTTT.